The 26 T cell receptor beta chains below come from one sample, sequenced in a study of shared clonotypes between healthy human individuals (dated by TCRdb to the early 2020s). The library relied on the immunoSEQ multiplex PCR assay. Imported from immuneACCESS, the table was reduced by TCRdb to in-frame sequences with V and J called. These copies leave out some clones; in studies compared against another copy, an unresolved V gene accounts for under half, and the cause of the remainder is not known. The sample data list some 2,500,000 clones, and around 93% of these were observed just once. Approximately 0.4% of the sample is in the top ten clones. The sequenced sample consisted of naive CD4+ T cells from PBMCs. Taken with the paper, the label for cell subset or site translates to: CD45RA+ positively selected. The receptors stem from a man between 18 and 35 years old in good health. Some clones in this sample may be carry-over from other donors' samples.

This clone has a single count. The V gene is TRBV7-7, the J gene TRBJ2-1; 12 bases align to TRBD2. The CDR3 loop spans 15 amino acids. CDR1 and CDR2 from the germline V gene are SSHAT and FNYEAQ (reference sequence). The V gene end was trimmed by 5 bases and the J gene end by 7 bases; junction bases not matched to a gene: 6. The CDR3 spells CASSPGLAGTNEQFF. CDR3 in DNA: TGTGCCAGCAGCCCCGGACTAGCGGGAACGAATGAGCAGTTCTTC.

The chain links TRBV28 to TRBJ2-1; D is unresolved. V was trimmed by 7 bases and J by 6 bases, leaving 7 bases between them. The CDR3 sequence is 11 residues long. Germline CDR1 and CDR2: MDHEN and SYDVKM. CDR3 coding DNA: TGTGCCAGCAACGAGGTCAATGAGCAGTTCTTC. Translation gives CASNEVNEQFF.

The V gene is TRBV15, the J gene TRBJ2-3; 7 nucleotides align to TRBD2. This CDR3 is built from 16 residues. J gave up 9 bases and V 3 bases, and 15 bases lay outside the gene matches. From germline, CDR1 is LNHNV and CDR2 YYDKDF (reference sequence). CDR3 sequence reads: CATSRGGVAAPVTQYF. In nucleotides, the CDR3 is TGTGCCACCAGCAGGGGGGGGGTAGCGGCCCCCGTAACGCAGTATTTT.

In DNA form, the CDR3 reads TGTGCCAGCAGGGGAGGTCTCCGTCTTGACGGGACCGGGGAGCTGTTTTTT. Translation gives CASRGGLRLDGTGELFF. The chain links TRBV2 to TRBJ2-2, with D possibly matching TRBD2 (6 bases). Trimming pared 6 bases from V and 5 bases from J, leaving 22 bases between. The CDR3 has 17 residues. The V gene's germline CDR1 is SNHLY and CDR2 FYNNEI. The whole variable domain, filled in from reference TRBV2 and TRBJ2-2, reads EPEVTQTPSHQVTQMGQEVILRCVPISNHLYFYWYRQILGQKVEFLVSFYNNEISEKSEIFDDQFSVERPDGSNFTLKIRSTKLEDSAMYFCASRGGLRLDGTGELFFGEGSRLTVL.

The V gene is TRBV19, the J gene TRBJ1-2, with D hard to call. In germline, CDR1 is LNHDA, CDR2 SQIVND (reference sequence). CDR3 size: 13 residues. V gave up 2 bases and J gave up 8 bases, with 12 bases separating them. CDR3 bases: TGTGCCAGTAGTATATCCCAGGCCCAGGGCTACACCTTC. Translation: CASSISQAQGYTF.

The chain combines TRBV5-3 with TRBJ2-7, with 8 bases identical to TRBD2. TRBV5-3 is classed as an ORF, of uncertain function. The CDR3 runs to 15 residues. V lost 3 bases to trimming and J lost 0 bases; unmatched junction nucleotides: 5. CDR3 in DNA: TGTGCCAGAAGCTCCCCGACTAGCGACTCCTACGAGCAGTACTTC. This codes for CARSSPTSDSYEQYF.

This chain joins TRBV5-1 and TRBJ2-1; 11 nucleotides match TRBD2. The germline V gene encodes CDR1 SGHRS and CDR2 YFSETQ. CDR3 length: 16 residues. V trimming: 0 bases; J trimming: 7 bases; junction bases outside the gene matches: 6. DNA for the CDR3: TGCGCCAGCAGCTTGGATCCTAGCGGGAGGTTAAATGAGCAGTTCTTC. This encodes CASSLDPSGRLNEQFF.

Turning to this clone: The sample has other DNA sequences that encode this CDR3 too. The J gene is TRBJ2-1, the V gene TRBV6-6, with D hard to call. The germline CDR1 and CDR2 sequences are MNHNY and SVGAGI (reference sequence). Between the trimmed V and J ends, which lost 5 bases and 7 bases, there was a span of 12 bases. The CDR3 length is 13 residues. The CDR3 DNA reads TGTGCCAGCAGTCGGGCCCTTGGTAATGAGCAGTTCTTC. It codes for CASSRALGNEQFF.

The V gene is TRBV28, the J gene TRBJ2-7; 7 bases are shared with TRBD1. This CDR3 has 15 residues. The V gene end was trimmed by 4 bases and the J gene end by 2 bases; junction bases not matched to a gene: 8. The germline V gene encodes CDR1 MDHEN and CDR2 SYDVKM. CDR3 sequence: CASSYIKTGPYEQYF. The CDR3, as DNA: TGTGCCAGCAGTTACATTAAGACAGGGCCCTACGAGCAGTACTTC.

The rearrangement joins TRBV4-3 to TRBJ2-2; D gene unclear. The CDR3 is 12 amino acids. The germline V gene encodes CDR1 LGHNA and CDR2 YSLEER. The V and J ends lost 0 bases and 6 bases respectively, with 2 bases between them. Here the CDR3 DNA reads TGCGCCAGCAGCCAAGACGCCGGGGAGCTGTTTTTT. Translating gives CASSQDAGELFF.

The genes are TRBV19 and TRBJ1-4; TRBD1 aligns across 10 bases. Germline V gene sequence: CDR1 LNHDA, CDR2 SQIVND (reference sequence). This CDR3 is built from 15 residues. V dropped 8 bases and J dropped 7; count of bases not matched to a gene: 10. The CDR3 region is CASERAGTGVEKLFF. In DNA, the CDR3 is TGTGCCAGTGAACGAGCCGGGACAGGGGTTGAAAAACTGTTTTTT.

The chain is built from TRBV30 and TRBJ2-1; no reliable D call. Germline assignment: CDR1 GTSNPN and CDR2 SVGIG (reference sequence). V was cut by 3 bases and J by 8 bases, with 11 bases left in between. The CDR3 covers 12 residues. The DNA of the CDR3 is TGTGCCTGGAGCTCCTCCGTTTATGAGCAGTTCTTC. Its protein is CAWSSSVYEQFF.

The chain employs TRBV6-1 and TRBJ1-3, with D uncertain. V was clipped by 2 bases and J by 5 bases, with 7 bases between them. The CDR3 has 13 amino acids. Germline CDR1 is MNHNS and CDR2 is SASEGT. For the CDR3, the DNA is TGTGCCAGCAGTGAATTTGGAAGAAACACCATATATTTT. It yields the protein CASSEFGRNTIYF.

In this sample, this clone turned up a few times. This chain uses TRBV7-5 with TRBJ1-1; no DNA check was done on the table's D call, TRBD1. TRBV7-5 is noted as a pseudogene. This CDR3 comprises 13 residues. The CDR3 loop is CVRSSGQGTEAFF. DNA for the CDR3: TGTGTCAGAAGCTCGGGACAGGGCACTGAAGCTTTCTTT.

The genes are TRBV6-5 and TRBJ1-2, with D maybe TRBD1 (5 bases). Germline V lookup: CDR1 MNHEY, CDR2 SVGAGI. V lost 7 bases to trimming and J lost 4 bases, with 19 bases between them. This CDR3 has 15 residues. The CDR3 region has the DNA TGTGCCAGCATCCAGGGCCCCGGCCGGGGCTATGGCTACACCTTC. Translation gives CASIQGPGRGYGYTF.

V gene TRBV7-2 combines with J gene TRBJ2-2; TRBD2 matches 7 bases. From germline, CDR1 is SGHTA and CDR2 FQGNSA. The V gene end was trimmed by 0 bases and the J gene end by 5 bases; junction bases not matched to a gene: 6. The CDR3 loop spans 16 amino acids. As DNA, the CDR3 is TGTGCCAGCAGCTTAGCCGCCGTCGGGGGGACCGGGGAGCTGTTTTTT. Residues: CASSLAAVGGTGELFF.

This rearrangement joins TRBV5-4 to TRBJ2-5, with 12 bases that match TRBD2. V shed 4 bases and J 4 bases; nucleotides not matched to a gene: 8. The CDR3 has 16 amino acids. Germline V gene sequence: CDR1 SGHNT, CDR2 YYREEE (reference sequence). In DNA form, the CDR3 reads TGTGCCAGCAGCGCCACAGGACTAGCGGGATTAGAGACCCAGTACTTC. It encodes CASSATGLAGLETQYF.

The chain joins TRBV2 to TRBJ2-5; 9 bases line up with TRBD2. The CDR3 length is 15 residues. V lost 5 bases to trimming and J lost 3 bases; unmatched junction nucleotides: 7. Germline V gene lookup returns CDR1 SNHLY and CDR2 FYNNEI. The DNA for the CDR3 is TGTGCCAGCAGTCCAGGGACTAGCATCGAAGAGACCCAGTACTTC. It translates to CASSPGTSIEETQYF.

The V call is TRBV15, the J call TRBJ1-2; no clear D. CDR1 and CDR2 (germline): LNHNV, YYDKDF (reference sequence). V was trimmed by 1 base and J by 8 bases, leaving 17 bases between them. The CDR3 is 15 amino acids. The CDR3 sequence: CATSRGGRGLGGYTF. The CDR3 nucleotides read TGTGCCACCAGCAGAGGGGGTCGGGGTTTGGGAGGCTACACCTTC.

In this sample, this clone turned up once. This chain connects TRBV7-3 to TRBJ1-1; perhaps TRBD1 as D (5 bases). Germline V CDR1 and CDR2: SGHTA, FQGTGA. The CDR3 extends over 15 amino acids. V lost 5 bases to trimming and J lost 1 base, with 14 bases between them. The CDR3 DNA reads as TGTGCCAGCAGCCTTCTTGCAGGGCCGAACACTGAAGCTTTCTTT. This sequence encodes CASSLLAGPNTEAFF.

The genes are TRBV7-9 and TRBJ2-2; no firm D call. Per the germline V gene, CDR1 is SEHNR and CDR2 is FQNEAQ (reference sequence). The V end lost 3 bases, the J end lost 4 bases, and 9 bases lay between the germline ends. The CDR3 covers 14 residues. The CDR3 bases are TGTGCCAGCAGCTTTGGTGCGAGCACCGGGGAGCTGTTTTTT. Its translation: CASSFGASTGELFF. The full variable domain, in which reference TRBV7-9 and TRBJ2-2 provide the parts outside the CDR3, is DTGVSQNPRHKITKRGQNVTFRCDPISEHNRLYWYRQTLGQGPEFLTYFQNEAQLEKSRLLSDRFSAERPKGSFSTLEIQRTEQGDSAMYLCASSFGASTGELFFGEGSRLTVL.

The chain recombines TRBV6-1 with TRBJ2-3; either TRBD1 or TRBD2 may fit D (5 bases each). The germline CDR1 and CDR2 sequences are MNHNS and SASEGT. Trimming stripped 4 bases from V and 3 bases from J, with 17 bases between. This CDR3 is 16 amino acids long. The CDR3, as DNA: TGTGCCAGCAGTGGGGGGAGCGGAGAGTCGACAGATACGCAGTATTTT. Protein sequence: CASSGGSGESTDTQYF.

This chain links TRBV27 with TRBJ1-5; D remains unclear. Between the trimmed V and J ends, which lost 7 bases and 4 bases, there was a span of 5 bases. The length of the CDR3 is 11 residues. Per the germline V gene, CDR1 is MNHEY and CDR2 is SMNVEV (reference sequence). CDR3 protein: CASMLNQPQHF. As DNA, the CDR3 is TGTGCCAGCATGCTAAATCAGCCCCAGCATTTT.

This clone was recorded once. The V and J genes are TRBV7-9 and TRBJ2-3; a possible D gene is TRBD2 (6 bases). V was clipped by 1 base and J by 4 bases, with 24 bases between them. The CDR3 is 19 amino acids. CDR1 and CDR2 (germline): SEHNR, FQNEAQ (reference sequence). Written as DNA, the CDR3 is TGTGCCAGCAGCTTAGTTTATGGGACCGGGACTTCTCGGGCAGATACGCAGTATTTT. It encodes CASSLVYGTGTSRADTQYF.

The chain has TRBV5-6 and TRBJ1-5; D not resolved. Trimming pared 3 bases from V and 4 bases from J, leaving 5 bases between. The CDR3 consists of 12 residues. Germline CDR1 SGHDT, CDR2 YYEEEE. The CDR3 spells CASSWGNQPQHF. The CDR3 coding sequence is TGTGCCAGCAGCTGGGGAAATCAGCCCCAGCATTTT. Combining the CDR3 with reference TRBV5-6 and TRBJ1-5 gives the whole variable domain DAGVTQSPTHLIKTRGQQVTLRCSPKSGHDTVSWYQQALGQGPQFIFQYYEEEERQRGNFPDRFSGHQFPNYSSELNVNALLLGDSALYLCASSWGNQPQHFGDGTRLSIL.

The chain has TRBV4-1 and TRBJ2-1; tentative D call: TRBD2 (6 bases). Trimming pared 2 bases from V and 4 bases from J, leaving 12 bases between. Per germline, CDR1 MGHRA and CDR2 YSYEKL. This CDR3 is built from 15 residues. The CDR3 nucleotides are TGCGCCAGCAGCCAACTAGCGAGACCTTACAATGAGCAGTTCTTC. Its protein product is CASSQLARPYNEQFF.